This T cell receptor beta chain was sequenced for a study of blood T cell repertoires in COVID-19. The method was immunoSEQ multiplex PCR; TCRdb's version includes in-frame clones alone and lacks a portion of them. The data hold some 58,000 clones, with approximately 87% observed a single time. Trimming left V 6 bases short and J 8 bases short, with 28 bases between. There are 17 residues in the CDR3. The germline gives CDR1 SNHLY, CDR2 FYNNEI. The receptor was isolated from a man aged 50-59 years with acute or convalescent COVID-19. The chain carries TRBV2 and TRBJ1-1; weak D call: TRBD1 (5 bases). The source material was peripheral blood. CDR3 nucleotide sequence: TGTGCCAGCAGAGCTATGACAGAGCTTCGGTCGATCGCCGAAGCTTTCTTT. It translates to CASRAMTELRSIAEAFF.